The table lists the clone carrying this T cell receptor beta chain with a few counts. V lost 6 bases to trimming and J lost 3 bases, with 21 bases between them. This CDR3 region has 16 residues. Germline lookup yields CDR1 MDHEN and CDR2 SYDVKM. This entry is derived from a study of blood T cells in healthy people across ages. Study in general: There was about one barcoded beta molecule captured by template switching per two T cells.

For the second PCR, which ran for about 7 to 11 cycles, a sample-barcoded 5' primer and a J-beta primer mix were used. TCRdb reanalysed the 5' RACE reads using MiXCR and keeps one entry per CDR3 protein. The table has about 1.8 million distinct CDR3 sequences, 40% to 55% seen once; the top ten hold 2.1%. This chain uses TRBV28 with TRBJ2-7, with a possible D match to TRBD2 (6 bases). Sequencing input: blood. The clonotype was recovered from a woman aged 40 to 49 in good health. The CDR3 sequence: CASRPIRGGENYEQYF. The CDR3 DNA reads TGTGCCAGCAGACCTATTAGAGGCGGGGAGAACTACGAGCAGTACTTC.